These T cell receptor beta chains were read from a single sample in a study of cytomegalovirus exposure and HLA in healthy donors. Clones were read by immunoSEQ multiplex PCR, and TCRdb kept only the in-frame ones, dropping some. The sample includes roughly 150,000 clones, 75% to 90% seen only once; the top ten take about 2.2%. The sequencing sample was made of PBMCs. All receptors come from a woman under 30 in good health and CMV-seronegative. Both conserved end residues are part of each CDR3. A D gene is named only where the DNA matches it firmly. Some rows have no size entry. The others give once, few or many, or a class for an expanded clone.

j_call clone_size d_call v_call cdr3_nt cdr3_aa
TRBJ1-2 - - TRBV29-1 TGCAGCGTTGTTCGGGGGGGTGGCTACACCTTC CSVVRGGGYTF
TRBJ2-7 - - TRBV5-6 TGTGCCAGCAGCTTGGAAGGGGTGCGCAGGTCCTACGAGCAGTACTTC CASSLEGVRRSYEQYF
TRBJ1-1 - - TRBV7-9 TGTGCCAGCAGCTTTGGGGCGAACACTGAAGCTTTCTTT CASSFGANTEAFF
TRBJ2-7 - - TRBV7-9 TGTGCCAGCAGCCCTCCTGGGTCCGGAGTCTACGAGCAGTACTTC CASSPPGSGVYEQYF
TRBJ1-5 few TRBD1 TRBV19 TGTGCCAGTAGTATCGGTACAGGGGTACAGCCCCAGCATTTT CASSIGTGVQPQHF
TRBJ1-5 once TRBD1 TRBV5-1 TGCGCCAGCAGCTTAGGGGGCCCTCATCAGCCCCAGCATTTT CASSLGGPHQPQHF
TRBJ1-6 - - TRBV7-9 TGTGCCAGCAGCCAGGGTAGGGTCGATAATTCACCCCTCCACTTT CASSQGRVDNSPLHF
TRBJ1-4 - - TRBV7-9 TGTGCCAGCAGGCAAGACAGTGGCGAAAAACTGTTTTTT CASRQDSGEKLFF
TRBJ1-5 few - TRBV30 TGTGCCTGGAGTGTTAGGCGGGCGATGTCGCCCCAGCATTTT CAWSVRRAMSPQHF
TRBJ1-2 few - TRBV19 TGTGCCAGTAGTATAGCAGGCGCTGGCTATGGCTACACCTTC CASSIAGAGYGYTF
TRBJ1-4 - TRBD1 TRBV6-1 TGTGCCAGCAGTGGTAGGACAGGGGGCTATTTGGAAAAACTGTTTTTT CASSGRTGGYLEKLFF
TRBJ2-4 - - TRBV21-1 TGTGCCAGCAGCAAAGTGGGGCCACGGCCCACTCAGTACTTC CASSKVGPRPTQYF
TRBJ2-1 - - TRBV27 TGTGCCAGCAGTTCCGGTTCCCCCTACAATGAGCAGTTCTTC CASSSGSPYNEQFF
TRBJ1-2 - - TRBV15 TGTGCCACCAGCAGGGGGGAGGGCGACTATGGCTACACCTTC CATSRGEGDYGYTF
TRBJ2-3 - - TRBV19 TGTGCCAGTAGTATAGATGGGGCGGATACGCAGTATTTT CASSIDGADTQYF
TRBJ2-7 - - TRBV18 TGTGCCAGCTCACCCATAGGACGGGGATCCTACGAGCAGTACTTC CASSPIGRGSYEQYF
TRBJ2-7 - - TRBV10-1 TGCGCCAGCAGTGAGTCCGGGGTCTCCTACGAGCAGTACTTC CASSESGVSYEQYF
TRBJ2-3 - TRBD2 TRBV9 TGTGCCAGCAGCAGCGGGAGAGATACGCAGTATTTT CASSSGRDTQYF
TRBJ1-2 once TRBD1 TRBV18 TGTGCCAGCTCGGGACAGGGCTATGGCTACACCTTC CASSGQGYGYTF
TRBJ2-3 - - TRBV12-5 TGTGCTAGTCTAATCTTGCGGGATACGCAGTATTTT CASLILRDTQYF
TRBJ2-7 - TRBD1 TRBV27 TGCCCGAACAGGGGGGCCTACGAGCAGTACTTC CPNRGAYEQYF
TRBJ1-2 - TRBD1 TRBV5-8 TGTGCCAGCAGCTTGCTTGGGACAGGGGAGAACTATGGCTACACCTTC CASSLLGTGENYGYTF
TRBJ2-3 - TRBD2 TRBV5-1 TGCGCCAGCAGCTTGTTATTACAGACCAGCGGGGCAGATACGCAGTATTTT CASSLLLQTSGADTQYF
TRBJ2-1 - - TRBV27 TGTGCCAGCAGTTACAGGAGCTCCTACAATGAGCAGTTCTTC CASSYRSSYNEQFF
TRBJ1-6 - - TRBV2 TGTGCCAGCAGGGAACAGGGTCCGTCGAATTCACCCCTCCACTTT CASREQGPSNSPLHF
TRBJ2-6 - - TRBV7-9 TGTGCCAGCAGCTTGCCACTTGGGGCCAACGTCCTGACTTTC CASSLPLGANVLTF
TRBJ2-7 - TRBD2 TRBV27 TGTGCCAGCAGTTTAAGGGGGGGACTAGCGAGTGGCTCCTACGAGCAGTACTTC CASSLRGGLASGSYEQYF
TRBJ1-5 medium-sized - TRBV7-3 TGTGCCAGCAGCTTAGGAGGGGACAATCAGCCCCAGCATTTT CASSLGGDNQPQHF
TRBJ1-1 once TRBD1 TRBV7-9 TGTGCCAGCAGCTTAATTGCAGGGGGCGACACTGAAGCTTTCTTT CASSLIAGGDTEAFF
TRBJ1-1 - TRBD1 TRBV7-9 TGTGCCAGCAGTCTGGACAGGTCGTCTATCCAGAGCACTGAAGCTTTCTTT CASSLDRSSIQSTEAFF
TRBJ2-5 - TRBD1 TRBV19 TGTGCCAGTAGCATCAAATCGGGACAGCAAGAGACCCAGTACTTC CASSIKSGQQETQYF
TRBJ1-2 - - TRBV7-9 TGTGCCAGCAGCTTAGGACAAGGCTATGGCTACACCTTC CASSLGQGYGYTF
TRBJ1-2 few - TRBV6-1 TGTGCCAGCAGTTCGTGGCAGTCTGATCATGGCTACACCTTC CASSSWQSDHGYTF
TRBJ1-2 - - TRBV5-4 TGTGCCAGCAGCTTGGAGGACAGCCACTATGGCTACACCTTC CASSLEDSHYGYTF
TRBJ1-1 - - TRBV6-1 TGTGCCAGCAGGGATGACAGCCCCACTGAAGCTTTCTTT CASRDDSPTEAFF
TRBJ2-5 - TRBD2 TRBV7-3 TGTGCCAGCAGCATTAGCGGGGCCGATGGGGAGACCCAGTACTTC CASSISGADGETQYF
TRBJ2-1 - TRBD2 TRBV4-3 TGCGCCAGCAGCCAAGACGCGGGAGTGGAAAATGAGCAGTTCTTC CASSQDAGVENEQFF
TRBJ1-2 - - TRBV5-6 TGTGCCAGCAGCTTGGCGTCAGCTCTTCATGACTTCTATGGCTACACCTTC CASSLASALHDFYGYTF
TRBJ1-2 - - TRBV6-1 TGTGCCAGCAGTGAATCAGGGGCGTACTATGGCTACACCTTC CASSESGAYYGYTF
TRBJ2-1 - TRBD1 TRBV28 TGTGCCAGCAGTTTACCTTGGACAGGGTCTGCCGAGCAGTTCTTC CASSLPWTGSAEQFF
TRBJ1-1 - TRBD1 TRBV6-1 TGTGCCAGCACCGGACAGGTGAACACTGAAGCTTTCTTT CASTGQVNTEAFF
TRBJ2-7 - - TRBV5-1 TGCGCCAGCAGCTTGGCGGACACAGCCTACGAGCAGTACTTC CASSLADTAYEQYF
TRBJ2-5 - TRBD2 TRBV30 TGTGCTTTAGGACCGAGACTAGCGGGGGGGCCTCGAGAGACCCAGTACTTC CALGPRLAGGPRETQYF
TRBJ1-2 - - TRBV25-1 TGTGCCAGCAGTGACAACAGGGAGGGCTACACCTTC CASSDNREGYTF
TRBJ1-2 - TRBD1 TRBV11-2 TGTGCCAGCAGCTTAGGACAGGGCTTCTATGGCTACACCTTC CASSLGQGFYGYTF
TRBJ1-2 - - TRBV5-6 TGTGCCAGCAGCTTGGTTCAGGGAAGCTATGGCTACACCTTC CASSLVQGSYGYTF
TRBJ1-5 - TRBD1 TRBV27 TGTGCCAGCAGTCTAAGGGGGCATCAGCCCCAGCATTTT CASSLRGHQPQHF
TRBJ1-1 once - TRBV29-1 TGCAGCGTTGAAGAGGGGGCTACTTTCTTT CSVEEGATFF
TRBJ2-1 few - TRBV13 TGTGCCAGCAGCTCAGCGGGCGATGAGCAGTTCTTC CASSSAGDEQFF
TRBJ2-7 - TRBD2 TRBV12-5 TGTGCTAGTGGTTTAGGTCTAGCGGGATACGAGCAGTACTTC CASGLGLAGYEQYF
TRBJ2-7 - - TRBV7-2 TGTGCCAGCAGCTTAGTGGGAGGAGAGGTCTACGAGCAGTACTTC CASSLVGGEVYEQYF
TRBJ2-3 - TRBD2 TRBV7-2 TGTGCCAGCAGCCCACCGGGACTAGTAGTCACAGATACGCAGTATTTT CASSPPGLVVTDTQYF
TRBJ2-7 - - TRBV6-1 TGTGCCAGCAGTGAACCCACAGGGGGGGGCGAGCAGTACTTC CASSEPTGGGEQYF
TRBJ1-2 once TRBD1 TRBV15 TGTGCCACCAGCAGAGATAGGACAGGGATCGCTGGCTACACCTTC CATSRDRTGIAGYTF
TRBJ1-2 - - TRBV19 TGTGCCAGTAGTGCAGGATACTATGGCTACACCTTC CASSAGYYGYTF
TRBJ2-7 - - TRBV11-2 TGTGCCAGCAGCTCAGGCGGGTGGGGATATAGCTCCTACGAGCAGTACTTC CASSSGGWGYSSYEQYF
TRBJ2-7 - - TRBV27 TGTGCCAGCAGGCCAGCGGTTACTGACTACGAGCAGTACTTC CASRPAVTDYEQYF
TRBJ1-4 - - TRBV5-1 TGCGCCAGCAGATTAGACGGGACTAATGAAAAACTGTTTTTT CASRLDGTNEKLFF
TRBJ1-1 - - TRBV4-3 TGCGCCAGCAGCCAAGATGCAGGGAGGGAAGCTTTCTTT CASSQDAGREAFF